This T cell receptor beta chain emerged from a study of CD8 T cells in ankylosing spondylitis. Broader study findings: Prior literature has documented some motif variants in synovial fluid and blood from reactive arthritis. It appeared that ankylosing spondylitis blood was characterized by a TCR beta motif of 8 or 9 highly homologous variants. Disease-linked clones reportedly concentrated significantly in matched ankylosing spondylitis synovial fluid.

CDR1 ENHRY and CDR2 SYGVKD come from the germline V gene. Unmatched junction bases numbered 6, after V lost 5 bases and J lost 5 bases. This CDR3 spans 13 amino acids. Making use of molecular barcodes, quantitative 5'-RACE generated TCR beta libraries. Using its own MiXCR run on the 5' RACE reads, TCRdb lists one record per CDR3 protein. The sample lists a few hundred thousand distinct CDR3 sequences, 20% to 25% occurring once. In this sample, this clonotype turned up many times. As yet, its antigen is unknown. The clonotype was recovered from a male donor with ankylosing spondylitis. V and J are TRBV10-3 and TRBJ2-7, with TRBD1 matching over 7 bases. Specimen: blood, either unsorted or a sorted T cell fraction (not recorded which). The DNA for the CDR3 is TGTGCCATCAGTTCAACAGGGGTACACGAGCAGTACTTC. It encodes CAISSTGVHEQYF.